The 20 T cell receptor beta chains given below trace back to one sample, sequenced in a study of regulatory T cells in long-lasting Graves disease. This sample's time point: newly diagnosed GD, antithyroid drugs for less than 3 months. From RNA extracted from PBMCs, the TCR library was made. Construction of TCR beta libraries relied on iRepertoire HTBI primers and on Arm-PCR targeting CDR3 regions. TCRdb reprocessed the multiplex PCR reads via MiXCR and lists one record per CDR3 protein. The sample has roughly 260,000 distinct CDR3 sequences; approximately 18% are singletons. These same data were also listed under a study on T cells in Graves' hyperthyroidism and ophthalmopathy.

The input for sequencing was peripheral blood mononuclear cells (PBMCs), taken at new diagnosis, from a patient treated with antithyroid drugs. The receptor source for this set is a woman in her twenties or thirties with Graves disease.

This clonotype was recorded many times. The DNA for the CDR3 is TGTGCCAGCGGATGGCGTACAGATACGCAGTATTTT. Its translation: CASGWRTDTQYF. The chain has TRBV6-2 or TRBV6-3 and TRBJ2-3; D is unresolved. V lost 8 bases, J lost 3 bases, and 9 bases lay in between. The germline CDR1 and CDR2 sequences are MNHEY and SVGEGT. The length of the CDR3 is 12 residues.

This clonotype has a handful of counts. The genes are TRBV9 and TRBJ1-2; a weak D match, TRBD1 (5 bases). From germline, CDR1 is SGDLS and CDR2 YYNGEE. The CDR3 runs 14 residues. The germline V and J ends were trimmed by 4 bases and 3 bases, with 13 bases remaining between them. In DNA, the CDR3 is TGTGCCAGCAGCACCCGGACGGGACACTATGGCTACACCTTC. Its translation is CASSTRTGHYGYTF.

This clonotype was picked up a small number of times. The junction and the germline gene differ at one end; a read error may be behind it. The chain links TRBV3-1 to TRBJ2-1; D remains ambiguous. The DNA end favors TRBJ2-3, so the J call may be wrong. Germline CDR1 is LGHDT and CDR2 is YNNKEL (reference sequence). This CDR3 region has 14 residues. The DNA for the CDR3 is TGTGCCGGCAGCCAAGCGACCGCGGCAGATACGCAGTATTTT. Its translation: CAGSQATAADTQYF.

In this sample, this clonotype turned up many times. J is TRBJ1-2 and V is TRBV12-3 or TRBV12-4, with 9 bases that match TRBD1. This CDR3 spans 15 amino acids. V dropped 5 bases and J dropped 4; count of bases not matched to a gene: 8. Here the CDR3 DNA reads TGTGCCAGCAGTACCGGGACAGGGCGGCTCTATGGCTACACCTTC. It codes for CASSTGTGRLYGYTF.

This clonotype was observed many times. The CDR3 loop is CASSSGTPSSYEQYF. CDR3 DNA sequence: TGTGCCAGCAGCTCCGGGACTCCCAGCTCCTACGAGCAGTACTTC. The chain combines TRBV6-1 with TRBJ2-7; a possible D gene is TRBD2 (6 bases). This CDR3 is 15 amino acids long. Per the germline V gene, CDR1 is MNHNS and CDR2 is SASEGT. Trimming left V 6 bases short and J 0 bases short, with 15 bases between.

This clonotype was detected many times. The J gene is TRBJ1-1, the V gene TRBV7-8; D remains unclear. CDR1 and CDR2 from the germline V gene are SGHVS and FQNEAQ. V was clipped by 3 bases and J by 0 bases, with 14 bases between them. This CDR3 region has 16 residues. The CDR3 spells CASSFLFYGMNTEAFF. CDR3 in DNA: TGTGCCAGCAGCTTCTTATTCTACGGCATGAACACTGAAGCTTTCTTT.

This clonotype appeared many times. The rearrangement links TRBV12-3 or TRBV12-4 to TRBJ1-2; D gene uncertain. V was shortened by 2 bases and J by 7 bases, with 8 bases between the two germline ends. CDR3 length: 12 amino acids. The CDR3 is CASSLSKAGYTF. CDR3 coding DNA: TGTGCCAGCAGTTTATCGAAAGCTGGCTACACCTTC.

This clonotype was recorded many times. V is TRBV28 and J is TRBJ1-2; D is unclear. Germline V gene lookup returns CDR1 MDHEN and CDR2 SYDVKM. CDR3 size: 10 residues. Trimming took 6 bases from V and 9 from J, leaving 8 bases between them. Here the CDR3 reads CASRDFSYTF. In DNA, the CDR3 is TGTGCCAGCAGGGATTTTAGCTACACCTTC.

The V call is TRBV7-8, the J call TRBJ1-5; 9 bases line up with TRBD1. The J segment lost 0 bases and the V segment lost 5 bases, leaving 8 bases of the junction unmatched. Germline CDR1 SGHVS, CDR2 FQNEAQ. This CDR3 region has 17 residues. The CDR3 nucleotides read TGTGCCAGCAGCACCGGGACAGGGCATTATAGCAATCAGCCCCAGCATTTT. It is translated as CASSTGTGHYSNQPQHF.

The sample holds many counts of this clonotype. J is TRBJ2-2 and V is TRBV11-2, with 7 bases lining up with TRBD1. CDR3 length: 16 residues. Germline CDR1 reads SGHAT; CDR2 reads FQNNGV. Losses at the gene ends were 5 bases for V and 1 base for J; bases not matched to a gene: 7. CDR3 region: CASSHRGGLNTGELFF. The CDR3 DNA is TGTGCCAGCAGCCACAGGGGCGGCTTGAACACCGGGGAGCTGTTTTTT.

With respect to this clonotype: A far larger clone differs by one base, so this is likely a read error. The genes are TRBV20-1 and TRBJ2-1, with 16 bases that match TRBD2. The assigned J gene may be wrong: the sequence end matches TRBJ2-5 better. The CDR3 contains 17 residues. CDR1 is DFQATT, CDR2 SNEGSKA, per germline (reference sequence). CDR3: CSAQGTSGGGLGETQYF. Here the CDR3 DNA reads TGCAGTGCGCAAGGGACTAGCGGGGGGGGATTAGGAGAGACCCAGTACTTC.

This clonotype was seen repeatedly, ten times or more. V usage is TRBV11-2 and J usage is TRBJ1-5, with no clear D. Trimming removed 5 bases from V and 8 bases from J, with 13 bases in between. Germline V CDR1 and CDR2: SGHAT, FQNNGV. This CDR3 comprises 13 residues. The CDR3 loop reads CASSNDVQEPQHF. In nucleotides, the CDR3 is TGTGCCAGCAGCAACGACGTTCAGGAGCCCCAGCATTTT.

Note on this clonotype: This probably arose from a read error, given a far larger clone one base away. The J gene is TRBJ2-1, the V gene TRBV11-2; TRBD1 might be the D (6 bases). Germline V lookup: CDR1 SGHAT, CDR2 FQNNGV. This CDR3 region has 15 residues. The CDR3 bases are TGTGCCAGCGGCTTAACCAGGGGAGCTCACAATGAGCAGTTCTTC. As protein: CASGLTRGAHNEQFF.

To note about this clonotype: Since a much larger clone is just one base distant, this may be a read error. This sequence joins TRBV20-1 and TRBJ2-3; D possibly uses TRBD1 or TRBD2 (6 bases each). The end of the DNA is better explained by TRBJ2-1, so the J call may be wrong. The germline CDR1 and CDR2 sequences are DFQATT and SNEGSKA (reference sequence). CDR3 length: 13 amino acids. The CDR3: CSAPNPGANGQFF. CDR3 DNA: TGCAGTGCGCCGAATCCGGGGGCCAATGGGCAGTTCTTC.

The table lists this clonotype with many counts. The V call is TRBV29-1, the J call TRBJ1-2; D ambiguous. Germline CDR1 is SQVTM and CDR2 is ANQGSEA. The CDR3 runs 14 residues. Trimming cost V 4 bases and J 0 bases, with 12 bases left between them. The CDR3 DNA follows: TGCAGCGTTGTTGATGGCTCCTCTAACTATGGCTACACCTTC. This sequence encodes CSVVDGSSNYGYTF.

There are a few counts of this clonotype. The J gene is TRBJ1-2, the V gene TRBV11-2, with unresolved D. The CDR3 consists of 13 residues. Germline V CDR1 and CDR2: SGHAT, FQNNGV. The V end was cut by 3 bases, the J end by 8 bases, with 13 bases between. CDR3 sequence reads: CASSFEVSGGYTF. CDR3 nucleotide sequence: TGTGCCAGCAGCTTTGAAGTAAGTGGCGGCTACACCTTC. The full variable domain, completed using reference TRBV11-2 and TRBJ1-2, is EAGVAQSPRYKIIEKRQSVAFWCNPISGHATLYWYQQILGQGPKLLIQFQNNGVVDDSQLPKDRFSAERLKGVDSTLKIQPAKLEDSAVYLCASSFEVSGGYTFGSGTRLTVV.

The V call is TRBV12-3 or TRBV12-4, the J call TRBJ1-1; 8 bases agree with TRBD1. CDR3 length: 13 amino acids. V gave up 6 bases and J gave up 4 bases; unmatched junction bases: 4. Here the CDR3 DNA reads TGTGCCAGCAGGGCACAGGGGGTCACTGAAGCTTTCTTT. Translating gives CASRAQGVTEAFF.

The table lists this clonotype with many counts. The rearrangement links TRBV14 to TRBJ1-2; 7 bases line up with TRBD1. Germline CDR1 and CDR2: SGHDN and FVKESK. J was trimmed by 3 bases and V by 4 bases; bases with no gene match: 2. The CDR3 has 13 residues. CDR3 loop: CASSPGQYYGYTF. CDR3 nucleotide sequence: TGTGCCAGCAGCCCGGGACAGTACTATGGCTACACCTTC.

In regard to this clonotype: A read error is likely here: a far larger clone is one base away. V and J are TRBV2 and TRBJ1-5; 8 bases align to TRBD1. Trimming at V came to 8 bases and at J to 5 bases, leaving 5 bases not matched to a gene. The CDR3 extends over 13 amino acids. Germline V gene sequence: CDR1 SNHLY, CDR2 FYNNEI. In DNA form, the CDR3 reads TGTGCCAGCGGTCCGGACAGGGATCAGCCCCAGCATTTT. It encodes CASGPDRDQPQHF.

This clonotype was observed many times. The CDR3 is CASSSRGILTEAFF. The CDR3 DNA reads TGTGCCAGCAGCTCCAGAGGGATTCTCACTGAAGCTTTCTTT. The chain joins TRBV14 to TRBJ1-1; D is ambiguous. CDR3 size: 14 residues. V lost 5 bases and J lost 4, with 14 bases in between. CDR1 is SGHDN, CDR2 FVKESK, per germline.